This TCR beta chain was captured by sequencing in a study of metastatic and nonmetastatic thyroid tumors. Study context: Peripheral blood and tumor or nodule samples from malignant and benign thyroid patients were compared. Study results and caveats: Within blood and tumor, benign nodules reportedly had significantly lower TCR beta diversity than malignant thyroid tumors did.

The entire patient cohort was treatment-naive prior to thyroid surgery. As handled by the study authors: A classifier of distant metastasis in papillary thyroid cancer was built from CDR3 differences (across clinicopathological groups). TCRdb called clones again from the PCR reads with MiXCR. These V and J calls originate from TCRdb's pipeline instead of the authors' own analysis. The sample has 25,000 or so clones, 16% seen once; the top ten hold about 4.2%. This clone was detected a few times. Its specificity is not known. The germline gives CDR1 MNHNS, CDR2 SASEGT. The CDR3 sequence is 15 residues long. Trimming removed 4 bases at V and 3 bases at J, with 16 bases between.

The sequenced material came from blood. The sequence was collected from a female donor with papillary thyroid cancer or a benign thyroid nodule (not recorded which). Some clones in this sample may be carry-over from other donors' samples. The chain joins TRBV6-1 to TRBJ2-7, with D tentatively TRBD1 (6 bases). CDR3 protein: CASSVQGGAGYEQYF. For the CDR3, the DNA is TGTGCCAGCAGTGTACAGGGCGGTGCTGGCTACGAGCAGTACTTC.